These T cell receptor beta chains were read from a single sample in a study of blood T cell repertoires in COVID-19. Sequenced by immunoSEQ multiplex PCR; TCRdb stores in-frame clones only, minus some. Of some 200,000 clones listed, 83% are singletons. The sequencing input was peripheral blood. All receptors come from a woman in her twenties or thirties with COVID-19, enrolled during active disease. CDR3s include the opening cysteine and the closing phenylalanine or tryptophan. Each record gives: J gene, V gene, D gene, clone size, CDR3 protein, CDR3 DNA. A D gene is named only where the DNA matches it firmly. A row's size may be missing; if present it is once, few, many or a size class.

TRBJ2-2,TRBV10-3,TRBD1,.,CAISKGAPGTGELFF,TGTGCCATCAGCAAGGGGGCTCCGGGCACCGGGGAGCTGTTTTTT
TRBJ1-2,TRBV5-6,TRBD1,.,CASSFWTGYYGYTF,TGTGCCAGCAGCTTTTGGACAGGCTACTATGGCTACACCTTC
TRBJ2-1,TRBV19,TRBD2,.,CASNLREGRGEQFF,TGTGCCAGTAACCTGCGGGAGGGCAGGGGTGAGCAGTTCTTC
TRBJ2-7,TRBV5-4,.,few,CASSLPRQNEQYF,TGTGCCAGCAGCTTGCCCAGGCAAAACGAGCAGTACTTC
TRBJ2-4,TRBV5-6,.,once,CASSSKAKNIQYF,TGTGCCAGCAGCTCCAAAGCCAAAAACATTCAGTACTTC
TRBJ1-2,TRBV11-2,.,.,CASSPSGAPYGYTF,TGTGCCAGCAGCCCCTCAGGGGCCCCCTATGGCTACACCTTC
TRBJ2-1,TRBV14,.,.,CASSLSGSSYNEQFF,TGTGCCAGCAGTCTCAGCGGAAGCTCCTACAATGAGCAGTTCTTC
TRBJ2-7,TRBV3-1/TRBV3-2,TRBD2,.,CASSQLAGAPYEQYF,TGTGCCAGCAGCCAACTAGCGGGAGCCCCCTACGAGCAGTACTTC
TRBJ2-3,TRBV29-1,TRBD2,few,CSVGVSGSADTQYF,TGCAGCGTTGGCGTAAGCGGGAGCGCAGATACGCAGTATTTT
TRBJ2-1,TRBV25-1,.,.,CASSSPYAPYNEQFF,TGTGCCAGCAGTTCCCCTTATGCGCCCTACAATGAGCAGTTCTTC
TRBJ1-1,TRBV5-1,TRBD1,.,CASSSRTGENTEAFF,TGCGCCAGCAGCTCCCGGACAGGGGAGAACACTGAAGCTTTCTTT
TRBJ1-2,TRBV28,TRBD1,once,CASSSPGTDYGYTF,TGTGCCAGCAGCTCCCCCGGGACAGACTATGGCTACACCTTC
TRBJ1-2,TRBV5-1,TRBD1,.,CASSLVGQGADGYTF,TGCGCCAGCAGCTTGGTTGGACAGGGGGCGGACGGCTACACCTTC
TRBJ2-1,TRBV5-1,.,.,CASSLVGGTNEQFF,TGCGCCAGCAGCTTGGTGGGGGGAACCAATGAGCAGTTCTTC